This entry describes one T cell receptor (beta chain). Antigen specificity is unknown. This sample was included in a study of blood T cells in healthy people across ages. Study information: Template switching caught about one barcoded beta molecule for each two T cells.

There are 15 residues in the CDR3. The V gene lost 1 base and the J gene lost 5 bases, with 14 bases spanning the gap. Germline loops: CDR1 SEHNR, CDR2 FQNEAQ (reference sequence). Findings and caveats of the study: Both naive CD4+ cell counts and diversity were greater in long-lived donors than in aged donors. Diversity of TCR beta correlated strongly with naive T cell percentage. Changes seen in expanded clonotypes were possibly confounded by donor CMV status left unknown.

The authors ran a second PCR of 7 to 11 cycles using a sample-barcoded 5' primer and a J-beta primer mix. TCRdb fed the 5' RACE reads into MiXCR, producing one record per CDR3 protein. The sample includes more than 1.4 million distinct CDR3 sequences, roughly 45% of them seen just once. Sequences were obtained from blood. The V call is TRBV7-9, the J call TRBJ2-5, with unresolved D. The sequence was collected from a woman between 18 and 29 years old in good health. CDR3 coding DNA: TGTGCCAGCAGCTTAGATGTGACCGGTGGGGAGACCCAGTACTTC. It specifies CASSLDVTGGETQYF.